This TCR beta chain was obtained from a study of long-term antiretroviral therapy in people with HIV. Study conclusions and caveats: Clones expanded before ART dominated the repertoire at all time points.

It was version v3.0 of the immunoSEQ assay that was run at survey level. The data were produced by immunoSEQ multiplex PCR, yet TCRdb's version contains in-frame clones alone and is incomplete. The table shows over 15,000 clones, with more than 80% occurring only once. Of note for this clone: What it binds is unknown.

The V gene lost 5 bases and the J gene lost 3 bases, with 15 bases spanning the gap. The CDR3 runs 15 residues. In germline, CDR1 is SGHTA, CDR2 FQGTGA. There were no participants with HIV treated outside the United States. The chain uses TRBV7-3 and TRBJ2-3; D not certain. The input for sequencing was unsorted PBMCs, taken 0.3 years after starting antiretroviral therapy. This sequence originates from a man aged 18 to 35 with HIV. This CDR3 reads CASSPHQRTTDTQYF. The CDR3 nucleotides read TGTGCCAGCAGCCCACACCAGAGAACGACAGATACGCAGTATTTT.